Below, 9 T cell receptor beta chains from the same sample are listed, as sequenced in a study of shared clonotypes between healthy human individuals. TCRdb keeps only in-frame clones here, not all; method: immunoSEQ multiplex PCR. The profile shows around 1 million clones, approximately 80% of them singletons. Input material: memory CD4+ T cells sorted from blood. Specified subset: CD45RA-negative fraction. These receptor sequences come from a man younger than 35 in good health.

The chain employs TRBV19 and TRBJ2-2, with 11 bases fitting TRBD2. With 6 bases clipped from V and 0 bases from J, the junction kept 0 bases outside the gene matches. This CDR3 is built from 15 residues. Germline CDR1 reads LNHDA; CDR2 reads SQIVND (reference sequence). CDR3 sequence (DNA): TGTGCCAGTAGGACTAGCGGGGCGAACACCGGGGAGCTGTTTTTT. This gives the protein CASRTSGANTGELFF.

This chain connects TRBV11-2 to TRBJ1-6, with D maybe TRBD1 (6 bases). The V end was cut by 4 bases, the J end by 4 bases, with 11 bases between. Germline assignment: CDR1 SGHAT and CDR2 FQNNGV. The CDR3 spans 15 residues. The CDR3: CASSSFRGYNSPLHF. CDR3 sequence (DNA): TGTGCCAGCAGCTCCTTCAGGGGTTATAATTCACCCCTCCACTTT. The full variable domain, in which reference TRBV11-2 and TRBJ1-6 provide the parts outside the CDR3, is EAGVAQSPRYKIIEKRQSVAFWCNPISGHATLYWYQQILGQGPKLLIQFQNNGVVDDSQLPKDRFSAERLKGVDSTLKIQPAKLEDSAVYLCASSSFRGYNSPLHFGNGTRLTVT.

Comment on this clone: Other DNA sequences within the sample encode an identical CDR3. The chain couples TRBV6-1 to TRBJ1-5; D is unresolved. Germline-derived CDR1 and CDR2 are MNHNS and SASEGT. This CDR3 region has 15 residues. V lost 1 base to trimming and J lost 0 bases, with 7 bases between them. CDR3 loop: CASSEGQSSNQPQHF. The DNA for the CDR3 is TGTGCCAGCAGTGAAGGGCAGTCTAGCAATCAGCCCCAGCATTTT.

The genes are TRBV4-3 and TRBJ1-1, with D possibly being TRBD1 (5 bases). The CDR3 totals 16 residues. CDR1 is LGHNA, CDR2 YSLEER, per germline. Trimming removed 1 base from V and 2 bases from J, with 14 bases in between. CDR3 region: CASSQGAGRGNTEAFF. The CDR3 bases are TGCGCCAGCAGCCAAGGGGCAGGGAGGGGTAACACTGAAGCTTTCTTT.

The chain links TRBV7-9 to TRBJ2-3, with TRBD2 matching over 8 bases. J was trimmed by 2 bases and V by 4 bases; bases with no gene match: 8. Germline CDR1 is SEHNR and CDR2 is FQNEAQ (reference sequence). This CDR3 has 16 amino acids. CDR3 region: CASSYSGGLSTDTQYF. The DNA of the CDR3 is TGTGCCAGCAGCTACTCGGGGGGGCTTTCCACAGATACGCAGTATTTT.

The chain employs TRBV4-3 and TRBJ2-7; D unresolved. In germline, CDR1 is LGHNA, CDR2 YSLEER. The CDR3 is 15 amino acids. Trimming took off 1 base at V and 1 base at J, with 11 bases between the two ends. The CDR3 DNA is TGCGCCAGCAGCCAAGTAGGGCCGACTTCCTACGAGCAGTACTTC. Translated: CASSQVGPTSYEQYF.

The chain recombines TRBV18 with TRBJ1-2; D might be TRBD1 (6 bases). The V end lost 5 bases, the J end lost 2 bases, and 12 bases lay between the germline ends. CDR3 length: 14 amino acids. Germline CDR1 reads KGHSH; CDR2 reads LQKENI. The CDR3 coding sequence is TGTGCCAGCTCATCAGGACAGCTAAACTATGGCTACACCTTC. Translating gives CASSSGQLNYGYTF.

This chain connects TRBV6-1 to TRBJ2-7; possibly TRBD1 or TRBD2 for D (5 bases each). This CDR3 spans 14 amino acids. Trimming cost V 7 bases and J 0 bases, with 13 bases left between them. Germline V lookup: CDR1 MNHNS, CDR2 SASEGT. The CDR3 bases are TGTGCCAGCACCCCGGGACCGCACTCCTACGAGCAGTACTTC. Amino acid sequence: CASTPGPHSYEQYF.

The rearrangement joins TRBV6-1 to TRBJ1-2; D is unclear. Deletions cut 8 bases from V and 3 bases from J, with 13 bases between. Germline V gene data show CDR1 as MNHNS and CDR2 as SASEGT. The CDR3 consists of 13 residues. DNA for the CDR3: TGTGCCAGCTCTTCGGGTTCCGACTATGGCTACACCTTC. Protein sequence: CASSSGSDYGYTF.